There are a few counts of the clone carrying this T cell receptor (beta chain). Its antigen is still unknown. The data stem from a study of CD8 T cells in ankylosing spondylitis. Study-wide points: Apparently characteristic of ankylosing spondylitis blood was a TCR beta motif (about eight highly homologous variants). Reactive arthritis synovial fluid and blood were previously reported to contain some motif variants. The clones that were linked to disease were reported to be significantly enriched in matched synovial fluid samples from ankylosing spondylitis patients.

The V and J ends lost 7 bases and 2 bases, in that order; junction bases with no gene match: 5. Germline V CDR1 and CDR2: MNHNS, SASEGT. This CDR3 has 14 amino acids. Making use of molecular barcodes, quantitative 5'-RACE generated TCR beta libraries. TCRdb reanalysed the 5' RACE reads using MiXCR and keeps one entry per CDR3 protein. The sample comprises hundreds of thousands of distinct CDR3 sequences, 12% of which are singletons, and less than 0.65% rests with the top ten. Sequencing input: blood, either unsorted or a sorted T cell fraction (not recorded which). The receptor comes from a male donor with ankylosing spondylitis. The chain is built from TRBV6-1 and TRBJ1-2; 9 bases are a match to TRBD1. DNA of the CDR3: TGTGCCAGCAACCCCGGGACAGGGAACTATGGCTACACCTTC. Encoded protein: CASNPGTGNYGYTF.